This entry concerns a single T cell receptor beta chain. The target antigen is unknown. The sample comes from a study of spatial heterogeneity in lung cancer. Overall study context: Available PBMC from follow-up, collected a median of around two years after resection, underwent sequencing.

A unique molecular identifier was carried by every single TCR cDNA molecule. Each CDR3 protein gets one entry after TCRdb re-called the 5' RACE reads with MiXCR. The sample has approximately 20,000 distinct CDR3 sequences; 10% are singletons. Germline CDR1 reads SEHNR; CDR2 reads FQNEAQ (reference sequence). V lost 2 bases, J lost 2 bases, and 6 bases stayed unmatched. The CDR3 has 15 residues. Whole-study results and caveats: At tumor resection, ubiquitous expanded TCRs were detected in blood more often than later.

The time point was: blood at routine non-recurrence follow-up after resection. Without sorting, whole RNA was sequenced from tumor, nontumor lung or frozen PBMC. The clonotype originates from a female donor with early-stage non-small cell lung cancer. This chain connects TRBV7-9 to TRBJ2-7, with 7 bases matching TRBD2. Material: PBMCs, obtained at follow-up. The CDR3 nucleotides are TGTGCCAGCAGCTTAAGAGGGACTACGGCCTACGAGCAGTACTTC. It translates to CASSLRGTTAYEQYF.